The present TCR beta chain was sequenced within a study of T-cell reconstitution after alpha-beta-depleted transplantation in children. General study results and limits: Several hundred graft clones that had expanded were reportedly the source of alpha-beta T cells about two months after transplant.

This clonotype was counted many times. The antigen is not known. TCRbeta library construction was performed incorporating unique molecular identifiers. TCRdb processed the PCR reads anew with MiXCR; each CDR3 protein has one entry. Here the sample spans 180,000 or so distinct CDR3 sequences, 5% to 6.5% being singletons. The trim removed 0 bases at V and 7 bases at J, leaving 10 bases unmatched. The germline gives CDR1 SGHTA, CDR2 FQGTGA. This CDR3 is built from 17 residues. This TCR was sampled from a girl less than two years old with combined immunodeficiency, due to receive a stem cell transplant. The starting material was PBMCs, obtained before TCRalphabeta/CD19-depleted stem cell transplant. V and J are TRBV7-3 and TRBJ2-1; 9 nucleotides align to TRBD2. Here the CDR3 DNA reads TGTGCCAGCAGCTTAACCCGAGGCGGGAGGGCCAGGAATGAGCAGTTCTTC. Protein sequence: CASSLTRGGRARNEQFF. The entire variable domain, with the rest obtained from reference TRBV7-3 and TRBJ2-1, is as follows: GAGVSQTPSNKVTEKGKYVELRCDPISGHTALYWYRQSLGQGPEFLIYFQGTGAADDSGLPNDRFFAVRPEGSVSTLKIQRTERGDSAVYLCASSLTRGGRARNEQFFGPGTRLTVL.